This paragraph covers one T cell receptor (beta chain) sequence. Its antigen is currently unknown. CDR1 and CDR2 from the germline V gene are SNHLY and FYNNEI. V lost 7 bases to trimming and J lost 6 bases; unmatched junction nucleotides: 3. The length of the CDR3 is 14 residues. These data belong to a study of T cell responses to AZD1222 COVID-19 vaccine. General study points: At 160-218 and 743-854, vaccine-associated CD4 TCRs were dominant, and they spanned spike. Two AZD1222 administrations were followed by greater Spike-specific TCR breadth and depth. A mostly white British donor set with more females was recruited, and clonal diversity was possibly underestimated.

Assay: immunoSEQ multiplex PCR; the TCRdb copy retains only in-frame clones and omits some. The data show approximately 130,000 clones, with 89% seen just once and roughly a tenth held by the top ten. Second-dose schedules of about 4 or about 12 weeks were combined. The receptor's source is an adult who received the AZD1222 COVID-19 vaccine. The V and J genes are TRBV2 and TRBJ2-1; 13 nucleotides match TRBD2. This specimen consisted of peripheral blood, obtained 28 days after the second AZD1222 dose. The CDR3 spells CASTRLAGGNEQFF. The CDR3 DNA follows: TGTGCCAGCACACGACTAGCGGGAGGCAATGAGCAGTTCTTC.